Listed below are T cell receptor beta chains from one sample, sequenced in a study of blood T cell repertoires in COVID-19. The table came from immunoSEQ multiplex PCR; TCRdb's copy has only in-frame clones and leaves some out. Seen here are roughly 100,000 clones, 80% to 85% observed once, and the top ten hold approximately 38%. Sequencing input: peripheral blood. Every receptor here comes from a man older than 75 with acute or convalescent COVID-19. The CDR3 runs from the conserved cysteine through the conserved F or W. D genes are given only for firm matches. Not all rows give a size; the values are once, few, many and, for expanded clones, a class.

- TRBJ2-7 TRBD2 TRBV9 TGTGCCAGCAGCCCATTGGGACTAGCGGGTCTCTACGAGCAGTACTTC CASSPLGLAGLYEQYF
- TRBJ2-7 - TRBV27 TGTGCCAGCAGAAAGGGGGTTGGGGGCACTTCTACGGGCGAGCAGTACTTC CASRKGVGGTSTGEQYF
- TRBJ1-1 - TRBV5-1 TGCGCCAGCAGCTTGGACAACGGAGACACTGAAGCTTTCTTT CASSLDNGDTEAFF
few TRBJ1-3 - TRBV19 TGTGCCAGTAGTACCCGACAGGCTTCTGGAAACACCATATATTTT CASSTRQASGNTIYF
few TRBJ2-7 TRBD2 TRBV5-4 TGTGCCAGCAGCTTGGGACTAGCGGGAGACCACGAGCAGTACTTC CASSLGLAGDHEQYF
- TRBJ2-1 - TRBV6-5 TGTGCCAGCAGTTACTCGAGGGGGATCTCCTACAATGAGCAGTTCTTC CASSYSRGISYNEQFF
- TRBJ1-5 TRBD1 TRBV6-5 TGTGCCAGCGGGCAGGGGGCAGGAAATCAGCCCCAGCATTTT CASGQGAGNQPQHF
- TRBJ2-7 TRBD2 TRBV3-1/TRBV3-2 TGTGCCAGCAGCCAAGTCCCCTCTAGCGGGAGGTCCCACGAGCAGTACTTC CASSQVPSSGRSHEQYF
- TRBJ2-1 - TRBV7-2 TGTGCCAGCAGCTTAGGCAGCGGGCCTTACAATGAGCAGTTCTTC CASSLGSGPYNEQFF
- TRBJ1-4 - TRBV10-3 TGTGCCATCAGTGAAGACAGGCCTAATGAAAAACTGTTTTTT CAISEDRPNEKLFF
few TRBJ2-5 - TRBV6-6 TGTGCCAGCAACCGGGGGGCCCAAGAGACCCAGTACTTC CASNRGAQETQYF